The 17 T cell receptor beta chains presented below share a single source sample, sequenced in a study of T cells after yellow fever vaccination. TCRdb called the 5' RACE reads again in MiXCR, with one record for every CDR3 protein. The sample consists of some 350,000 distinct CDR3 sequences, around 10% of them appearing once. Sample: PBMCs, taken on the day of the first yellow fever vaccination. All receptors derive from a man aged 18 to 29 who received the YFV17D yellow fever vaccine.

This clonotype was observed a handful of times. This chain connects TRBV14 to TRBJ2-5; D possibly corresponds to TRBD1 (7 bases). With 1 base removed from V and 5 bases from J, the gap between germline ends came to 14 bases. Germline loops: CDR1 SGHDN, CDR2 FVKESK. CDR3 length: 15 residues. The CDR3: CASSQVEGARETQYF. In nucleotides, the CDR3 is TGTGCCAGCAGCCAAGTGGAGGGGGCAAGGGAGACCCAGTACTTC.

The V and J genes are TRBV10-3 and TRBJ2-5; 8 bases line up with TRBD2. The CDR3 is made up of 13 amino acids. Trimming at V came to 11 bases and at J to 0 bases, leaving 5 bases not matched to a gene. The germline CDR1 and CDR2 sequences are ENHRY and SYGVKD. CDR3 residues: CASSGGHQETQYF. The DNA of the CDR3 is TGTGCCTCCAGCGGGGGCCACCAAGAGACCCAGTACTTC.

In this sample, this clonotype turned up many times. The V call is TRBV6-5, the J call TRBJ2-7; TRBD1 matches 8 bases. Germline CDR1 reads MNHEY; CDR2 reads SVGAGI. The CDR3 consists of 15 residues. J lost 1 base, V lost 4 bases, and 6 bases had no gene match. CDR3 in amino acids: CASSSRDRISYEQYF. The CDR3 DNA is TGTGCCAGCAGTTCTCGGGACAGGATTTCCTACGAGCAGTACTTC.

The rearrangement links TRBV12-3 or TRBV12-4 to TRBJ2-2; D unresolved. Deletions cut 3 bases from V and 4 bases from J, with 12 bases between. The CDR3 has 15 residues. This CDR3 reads CASSFEVPGTGELFF. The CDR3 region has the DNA TGTGCCAGCAGTTTCGAGGTTCCGGGCACCGGGGAGCTGTTTTTT.

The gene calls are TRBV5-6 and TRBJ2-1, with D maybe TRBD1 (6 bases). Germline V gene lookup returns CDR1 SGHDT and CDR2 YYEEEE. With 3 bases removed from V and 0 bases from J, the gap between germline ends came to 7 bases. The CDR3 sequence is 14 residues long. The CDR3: CASSWGHSYNEQFF. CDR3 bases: TGTGCCAGCAGCTGGGGACACTCCTACAATGAGCAGTTCTTC. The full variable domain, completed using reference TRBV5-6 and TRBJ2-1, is DAGVTQSPTHLIKTRGQQVTLRCSPKSGHDTVSWYQQALGQGPQFIFQYYEEEERQRGNFPDRFSGHQFPNYSSELNVNALLLGDSALYLCASSWGHSYNEQFFGPGTRLTVL.

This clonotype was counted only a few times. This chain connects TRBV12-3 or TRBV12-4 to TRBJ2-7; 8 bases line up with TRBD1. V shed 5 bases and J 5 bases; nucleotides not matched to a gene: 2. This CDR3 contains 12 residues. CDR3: CASSLDRDEQYF. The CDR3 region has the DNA TGTGCCAGCAGTCTGGACAGGGACGAGCAGTACTTC.

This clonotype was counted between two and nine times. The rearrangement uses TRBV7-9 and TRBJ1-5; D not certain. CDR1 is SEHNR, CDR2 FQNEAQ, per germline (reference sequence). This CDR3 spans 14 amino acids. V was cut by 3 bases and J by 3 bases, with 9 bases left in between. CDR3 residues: CASSLVGFNQPQHF. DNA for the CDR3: TGTGCCAGCAGCTTGGTAGGATTCAATCAGCCCCAGCATTTT.

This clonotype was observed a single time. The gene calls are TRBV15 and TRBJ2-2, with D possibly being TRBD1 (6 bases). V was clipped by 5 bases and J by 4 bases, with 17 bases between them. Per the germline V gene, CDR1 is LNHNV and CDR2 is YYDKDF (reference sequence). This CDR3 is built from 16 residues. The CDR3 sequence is CATSRIWTAGTGELFF. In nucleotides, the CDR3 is TGTGCCACCAGCCGTATCTGGACAGCCGGCACCGGGGAGCTGTTTTTT.

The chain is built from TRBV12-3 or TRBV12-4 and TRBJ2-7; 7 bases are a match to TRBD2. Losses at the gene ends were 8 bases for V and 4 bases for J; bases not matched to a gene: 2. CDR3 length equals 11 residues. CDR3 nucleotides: TGTGCCAGCGGGGGGGGGTACGAGCAGTACTTC. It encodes CASGGGYEQYF.

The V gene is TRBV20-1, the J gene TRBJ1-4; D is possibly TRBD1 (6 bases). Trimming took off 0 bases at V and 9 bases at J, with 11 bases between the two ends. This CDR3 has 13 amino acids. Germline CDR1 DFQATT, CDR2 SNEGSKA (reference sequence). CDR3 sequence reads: CSARDRRGQKLFF. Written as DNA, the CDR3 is TGCAGTGCTAGAGATCGCAGGGGCCAAAAACTGTTTTTT.

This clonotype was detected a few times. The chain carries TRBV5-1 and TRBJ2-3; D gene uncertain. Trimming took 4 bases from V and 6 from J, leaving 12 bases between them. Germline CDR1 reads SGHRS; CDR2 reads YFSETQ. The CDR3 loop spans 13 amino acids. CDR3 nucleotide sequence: TGCGCCAGCAGCCCACCCACAGTCGATACGCAGTATTTT. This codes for CASSPPTVDTQYF. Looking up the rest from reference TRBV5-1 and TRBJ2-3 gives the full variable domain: KAGVTQTPRYLIKTRGQQVTLSCSPISGHRSVSWYQQTPGQGLQFLFEYFSETQRNKGNFPGRFSGRQFSNSRSEMNVSTLELGDSALYLCASSPPTVDTQYFGPGTRLTVL.

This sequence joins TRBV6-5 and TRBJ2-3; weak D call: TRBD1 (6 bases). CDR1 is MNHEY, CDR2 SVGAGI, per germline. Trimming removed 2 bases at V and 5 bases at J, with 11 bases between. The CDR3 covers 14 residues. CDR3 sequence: CASSYGQLRDTQYF. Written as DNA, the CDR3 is TGTGCCAGCAGTTACGGACAGTTAAGAGATACGCAGTATTTT.

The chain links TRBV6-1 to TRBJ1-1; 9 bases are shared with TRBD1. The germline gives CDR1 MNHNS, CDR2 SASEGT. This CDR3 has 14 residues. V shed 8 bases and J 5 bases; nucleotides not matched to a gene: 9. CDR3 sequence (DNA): TGTGCCAGCCGAATAGGACAGGGGAGGACTGAAGCTTTCTTT. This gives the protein CASRIGQGRTEAFF.

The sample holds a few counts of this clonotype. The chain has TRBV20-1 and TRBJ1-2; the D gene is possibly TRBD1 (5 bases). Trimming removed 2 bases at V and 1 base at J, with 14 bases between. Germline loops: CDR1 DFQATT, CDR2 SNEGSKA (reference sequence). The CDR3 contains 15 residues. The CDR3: CSARRSGRRNYGYTF. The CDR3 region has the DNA TGCAGTGCTAGAAGATCGGGACGACGTAACTATGGCTACACCTTC.

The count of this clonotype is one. CDR3 sequence (DNA): TGTGCCAGCAGCATAGAACCTGGGACAGGGTATTCAGATACGCAGTATTTT. Its translation: CASSIEPGTGYSDTQYF. The rearrangement joins TRBV5-6 to TRBJ2-3; TRBD1 agrees at 9 bases. V gave up 4 bases and J gave up 4 bases; unmatched junction bases: 13. The V gene's germline CDR1 is SGHDT and CDR2 YYEEEE. This CDR3 has 17 amino acids.

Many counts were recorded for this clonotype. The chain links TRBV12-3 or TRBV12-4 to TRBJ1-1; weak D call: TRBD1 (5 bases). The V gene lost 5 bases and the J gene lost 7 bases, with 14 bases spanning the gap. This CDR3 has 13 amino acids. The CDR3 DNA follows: TGTGCCAGCAGTATGAGTGGGACCGTTGAAGCTTTCTTT. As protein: CASSMSGTVEAFF.

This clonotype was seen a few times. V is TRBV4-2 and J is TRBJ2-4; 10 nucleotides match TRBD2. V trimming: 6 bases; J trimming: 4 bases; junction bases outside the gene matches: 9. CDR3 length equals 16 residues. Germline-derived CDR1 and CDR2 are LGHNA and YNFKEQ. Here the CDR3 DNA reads TGTGCCAGCAGACCAGGCAGCGGGGGGGCAAAAAACATTCAGTACTTC. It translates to CASRPGSGGAKNIQYF.